A selection of T cell receptor beta chains follows, all from one sample in a study of CD8 T cells in ankylosing spondylitis. A single record per CDR3 protein comes from TCRdb applying MiXCR to the 5' RACE reads. The sample contains about 250,000 distinct CDR3 sequences, roughly 10% of which appear only once. Sequencing used blood, either unsorted or a sorted T cell fraction (not recorded which). Every receptor here comes from a male donor with ankylosing spondylitis or in good health (not recorded which). Each CDR3 is given with its conserved first and last residue. Each record gives: V gene, J gene, CDR3 protein.

V gene: TRBV7-8; J gene: TRBJ2-2; CDR3 protein: CASSSLGTENTGELFF
V gene: TRBV5-1; J gene: TRBJ1-2; CDR3 protein: CASSLGGAHRSKGNYGYTF
V gene: TRBV27; J gene: TRBJ2-3; CDR3 protein: CASSLWGRSSDTQYF
V gene: TRBV19; J gene: TRBJ2-5; CDR3 protein: CASSMGPYQETQYF
V gene: TRBV12-3/TRBV12-4; J gene: TRBJ1-5; CDR3 protein: CASSADSRSNQPQHF
V gene: TRBV12-3/TRBV12-4; J gene: TRBJ2-1; CDR3 protein: CASSLRTREYEQFF
V gene: TRBV12-3/TRBV12-4; J gene: TRBJ1-5; CDR3 protein: CASSLSGWQPQHF
V gene: TRBV6-5; J gene: TRBJ1-4; CDR3 protein: CASSYGRGGEKLFF
V gene: TRBV5-1; J gene: TRBJ1-4; CDR3 protein: CASSLVGQVNEKLFF
V gene: TRBV10-3; J gene: TRBJ2-3; CDR3 protein: CAISVTGGGTDTQYF
V gene: TRBV20-1; J gene: TRBJ1-1; CDR3 protein: CSARPRAWNTEAFF
V gene: TRBV20-1; J gene: TRBJ2-7; CDR3 protein: CSASGMARVDEQYF
V gene: TRBV12-3/TRBV12-4; J gene: TRBJ2-7; CDR3 protein: CASSFGPSSSYEQYF
V gene: TRBV15; J gene: TRBJ2-2; CDR3 protein: CATSRDMLATGELFF
V gene: TRBV4-2; J gene: TRBJ1-4; CDR3 protein: CASSPGWAGEKLFF
V gene: TRBV30; J gene: TRBJ2-5; CDR3 protein: CAWTGGQETQYF
V gene: TRBV5-1; J gene: TRBJ2-2; CDR3 protein: CASSGLAESTGELFF
V gene: TRBV20-1; J gene: TRBJ2-5; CDR3 protein: CSATSPGTDQETQYF
V gene: TRBV6-1; J gene: TRBJ1-1; CDR3 protein: CASSPNREAFF
V gene: TRBV27; J gene: TRBJ1-1; CDR3 protein: CASSFEQGYTEAFF
V gene: TRBV12-3/TRBV12-4; J gene: TRBJ1-1; CDR3 protein: CASSPQTGILFEAFF
V gene: TRBV7-9; J gene: TRBJ2-2; CDR3 protein: CASSPSGTSKITGELFF
V gene: TRBV2; J gene: TRBJ2-1; CDR3 protein: CASSANLPTYNEQFF
V gene: TRBV10-3; J gene: TRBJ2-3; CDR3 protein: CAISETPRGTDTQYF
V gene: TRBV18; J gene: TRBJ2-3; CDR3 protein: CASSPPSSGGLDQYF
V gene: TRBV2; J gene: TRBJ1-5; CDR3 protein: CASSEEAGRAQPQHF
V gene: TRBV12-3/TRBV12-4; J gene: TRBJ2-1; CDR3 protein: CASTSGLSSYNEQFF